Each of the 25 T cell receptor beta chains below was sequenced from the same sample in a study of regulatory T cells in long-lasting Graves disease. Time point described: persistent/refractory GD, antithyroid drugs over 5 years with positive TRAb. Following extraction of RNA from PBMCs, that RNA was used to make the TCR library. TCR beta libraries were built with iRepertoire HTBI primers and Arm-PCR of CDR3 regions. Using its own MiXCR run on the multiplex PCR reads, TCRdb lists one record per CDR3 protein. The sample has fewer than 450,000 distinct CDR3 sequences, around 20% seen once. The sequenced sample was peripheral blood mononuclear cells (PBMCs), obtained when the disease was refractory, from a patient treated with antithyroid drugs. The receptors originated from a female donor with Graves disease.

This clonotype was observed many times. The chain uses TRBV28 and TRBJ2-2; D remains unclear. The V and J ends lost 10 bases and 3 bases respectively, with 12 bases between them. The germline V gene has CDR1 MDHEN and CDR2 SYDVKM. The CDR3 has 13 amino acids. The DNA of the CDR3 is TGTGCCACCTTGAGGTGGGACACCGGGGAGCTGTTTTTT. It specifies CATLRWDTGELFF.

This clonotype was detected only a few times. The chain couples TRBV24-1 to TRBJ2-5, with a possible D match to TRBD1 (5 bases). CDR1 is KGHDR, CDR2 SFDVKD, per germline. V lost 4 bases and J 2 bases, leaving 16 bases between the germline ends. The CDR3 sequence is 16 residues long. The CDR3 DNA sequence: TGTGCCACCAGTGACCCTCGGGCAGGGCCACAAGAGACCCAGTACTTC. Translated: CATSDPRAGPQETQYF.

The chain employs TRBV29-1 and TRBJ2-5, with 12 bases identical to TRBD2. Germline V lookup: CDR1 SQVTM, CDR2 ANQGSEA. The CDR3 is 14 amino acids. V shed 6 bases and J 5 bases; nucleotides not matched to a gene: 7. The CDR3 loop reads CSVVSSGRGETQYF. CDR3 nucleotide sequence: TGCAGCGTAGTCTCTAGCGGGAGGGGCGAGACCCAGTACTTC.

In this sample, this clonotype turned up a few times. The rearrangement uses TRBV30 and TRBJ1-2, with D unresolved. With 2 bases removed from V and 0 bases from J, the gap between germline ends came to 7 bases. The germline V gene has CDR1 GTSNPN and CDR2 SVGIG (reference sequence). This CDR3 region has 13 residues. The CDR3 loop reads CAWSIRANYGYTF. CDR3 DNA: TGTGCCTGGAGTATCAGAGCTAACTATGGCTACACCTTC.

The V and J genes are TRBV4-1 and TRBJ1-1; D remains unclear. CDR3 size: 15 residues. Trimming took off 0 bases at V and 2 bases at J, with 10 bases between the two ends. Germline V gene data show CDR1 as MGHRA and CDR2 as YSYEKL. The CDR3 bases are TGCGCCAGCAGCCAAGAAACCAGATTAAACACTGAAGCTTTCTTT. The encoded protein is CASSQETRLNTEAFF.

The chain's CDR3 is CASSYSPAFSYEQYF. CDR3 coding DNA: TGTGCCAGCAGTTACTCGCCAGCTTTCTCCTACGAGCAGTACTTC. The chain joins TRBV6-2 or TRBV6-3 to TRBJ2-7; D not resolved. CDR3 length: 15 amino acids. Trimming pared 0 bases from V and 0 bases from J, leaving 9 bases between. Germline assignment: CDR1 MNHEY and CDR2 SVGEGT.

As to this clonotype: Given a much more abundant clone one base away, this may be a read error. The chain carries TRBV6-2 or TRBV6-3 and TRBJ1-4; D perhaps matches TRBD1 (5 bases). Trimming took 0 bases from V and 3 from J, leaving 17 bases between them. This CDR3 has 18 amino acids. Germline V gene lookup returns CDR1 MNHEY and CDR2 SVGEGT. The CDR3 region is CASSYSLTFAGPNEKLFF. The CDR3 DNA sequence: TGTGCCAGCAGTTACTCGCTTACGTTTGCAGGGCCTAATGAAAAACTGTTTTTT.

This clonotype occurred many times. The CDR3 DNA reads as TGTGCCAGCAGACCTCAGGTGGCAGGGGGCAGTGAAGCTTTCTTT. As protein: CASRPQVAGGSEAFF. V gene TRBV6-1 combines with J gene TRBJ1-1, with 8 positions matching TRBD1. The CDR3 extends over 15 amino acids. Germline trimming cut 6 bases from V and 7 bases from J; bases unmatched to any gene: 13. Germline-derived CDR1 and CDR2 are MNHNS and SASEGT.

In this sample, this clonotype turned up many times. The chain employs TRBV5-1 and TRBJ1-1; D uncertain. In germline, CDR1 is SGHRS, CDR2 YFSETQ. The CDR3 is 14 amino acids. V shed 0 bases and J shed 1 base, with 7 bases lying between them. The CDR3 bases are TGCGCCAGCAGCTTGGTCTTCGGGAACACTGAAGCTTTCTTT. This sequence encodes CASSLVFGNTEAFF.

V is TRBV5-6 and J is TRBJ2-7; D might be TRBD2 (10 bases). Germline CDR1 reads SGHDT; CDR2 reads YYEEEE. Trimming removed 0 bases from V and 1 base from J, with 23 bases in between. The CDR3 runs 19 residues. The CDR3 DNA is TGTGCCAGCAGCTTGGCCGGGACAGGGCGACTAGCGGGTTCCTACGAGCAGTACTTC. The encoded protein is CASSLAGTGRLAGSYEQYF.

This clonotype was counted only a few times. This rearrangement joins TRBV20-1 to TRBJ2-7; D call uncertain. CDR3 length: 16 residues. V lost 2 bases and J lost 0, with 17 bases in between. Per the germline V gene, CDR1 is DFQATT and CDR2 is SNEGSKA (reference sequence). This CDR3 reads CSARFYGGGSSYEQYF. CDR3 DNA: TGCAGTGCTAGATTCTACGGTGGCGGTAGCTCCTACGAGCAGTACTTC.

This clonotype was recorded at least ten times. The J gene is TRBJ1-5, the V gene TRBV28; 7 nucleotides agree with TRBD1. CDR1 is MDHEN, CDR2 SYDVKM, per germline. The CDR3 has 16 amino acids. Trimming cost V 5 bases and J 0 bases; bases outside gene matches: 7. The CDR3 DNA is TGTGCCAGCAGTGAGGACAGGAAATATAGCAATCAGCCCCAGCATTTT. This gives the protein CASSEDRKYSNQPQHF. The whole variable domain, remainder taken from reference TRBV28 and TRBJ1-5, is DVKVTQSSRYLVKRTGEKVFLECVQDMDHENMFWYRQDPGLGLRLIYFSYDVKMKEKGDIPEGYSVSREKKERFSLILESASTNQTSMYLCASSEDRKYSNQPQHFGDGTRLSIL.

The chain uses TRBV10-2 and TRBJ2-5, with D perhaps TRBD2 (6 bases). This CDR3 is 13 amino acids long. The germline V gene encodes CDR1 WSHSY and CDR2 SAAADI. The V end was cut by 8 bases, the J end by 4 bases, with 14 bases between. CDR3 DNA: TGCGCCAGCCAAAAAGGAGGGAGAGAGACCCAGTACTTC. Protein product: CASQKGGRETQYF.

The chain employs TRBV7-8 and TRBJ2-1, with unresolved D. The germline CDR1 and CDR2 sequences are SGHVS and FQNEAQ. Trimming removed 1 base from V and 5 bases from J, with 6 bases in between. The CDR3 runs to 13 residues. The CDR3, as DNA: TGTGCCAGCAGCTTAGGCTCACACAATGAGCAGTTCTTC. It translates to CASSLGSHNEQFF.

This clonotype was observed a single time. The conserved final phenylalanine or tryptophan is absent from the CDR3, which likely points to a read error. The CDR3 region has the DNA TGTGCCAGCAGTTGGTTGCAGGGAGCGAGCTCTGGGGCCAACGTCCTGACTTCC. Translation gives CASSWLQGASSGANVLTS. This sequence joins TRBV27 and TRBJ2-6, with D perhaps being TRBD1 or TRBD2 (5 bases each). The germline V and J ends were trimmed by 4 bases and 0 bases, with 16 bases remaining between them. Germline CDR1 is MNHEY and CDR2 is SMNVEV (reference sequence). The CDR3 totals 18 residues.

This clonotype was recorded a few times. The rearrangement joins TRBV28 to TRBJ2-4; 13 bases are a match to TRBD2. Germline V CDR1 and CDR2: MDHEN, SYDVKM. The CDR3 extends over 19 amino acids. V shed 4 bases and J 8 bases; nucleotides not matched to a gene: 17. CDR3 loop: CASSSETPRTSGRPYIQYF. The CDR3, as DNA: TGTGCCAGCAGTTCGGAAACACCTCGGACTAGCGGGAGACCGTACATTCAGTACTTC.

This clonotype was seen repeatedly, ten times or more. The chain is built from TRBV28 and TRBJ1-6, with TRBD1 matching 10 bases. This CDR3 is built from 16 residues. Germline CDR1 MDHEN, CDR2 SYDVKM. V lost 3 bases and J lost 5; bases outside the gene matches: 4. CDR3 in amino acids: CASSFLGTGDNSPLHF. The CDR3 coding sequence is TGTGCCAGCAGTTTTCTCGGGACAGGGGATAATTCACCCCTCCACTTT.

This chain joins TRBV20-1 and TRBJ1-2; D unclear. CDR1 DFQATT and CDR2 SNEGSKA come from the germline V gene (reference sequence). The CDR3 length is 14 residues. Trimming stripped 2 bases from V and 5 bases from J, with 15 bases between. The DNA of the CDR3 is TGCAGTGCTAGATCCCGCGGCGTAGGGTATGGCTACACCTTC. The encoded protein is CSARSRGVGYGYTF.

The V and J genes are TRBV20-1 and TRBJ2-7, with D perhaps TRBD2 (6 bases). Trimming stripped 1 base from V and 0 bases from J, with 13 bases between. CDR1 and CDR2 from the germline V gene are DFQATT and SNEGSKA (reference sequence). The CDR3 contains 15 residues. CDR3 residues: CSARAEAGFSYEQYF. The CDR3 DNA is TGCAGTGCTAGAGCTGAGGCGGGATTCTCCTACGAGCAGTACTTC.

This clonotype was counted at least ten times. This chain uses TRBV20-1 with TRBJ1-2, with TRBD1 identical over 7 bases. Unmatched junction bases numbered 4, after V lost 6 bases and J lost 6 bases. Germline assignment: CDR1 DFQATT and CDR2 SNEGSKA (reference sequence). CDR3 length: 11 amino acids. The CDR3 coding sequence is TGCAGTGCCCCCGACAGGGATGGCTACACCTTC. Its protein is CSAPDRDGYTF.

V is TRBV6-2 or TRBV6-3 and J is TRBJ2-2; D is unresolved. The length of the CDR3 is 15 residues. V was clipped by 4 bases and J by 4 bases, with 13 bases between them. The germline V gene encodes CDR1 MNHEY and CDR2 SVGEGT. The CDR3 DNA reads TGTGCCAGCAGTTTCTTGACCGATAGCACCGGGGAGCTGTTTTTT. Residues: CASSFLTDSTGELFF.

As to this clonotype: With a much larger clone just one base away, this may be a read error. This chain joins TRBV2 and TRBJ1-1; possibly TRBD1 for D (6 bases). CDR1 SNHLY and CDR2 FYNNEI come from the germline V gene. Deletions cut 8 bases from V and 8 bases from J, with 18 bases between. This CDR3 comprises 13 residues. DNA for the CDR3: TGTGCCAGCTCCAATGGACAGAGAAGCGAAGCTTTCTTT. Translated, it gives CASSNGQRSEAFF.

The V and J genes are TRBV19 and TRBJ1-1; D is perhaps TRBD1 (6 bases). Trimming shortened V by 1 base and J by 8 bases, and 11 bases separated the two germline ends. The CDR3 has 13 amino acids. The germline V gene has CDR1 LNHDA and CDR2 SQIVND (reference sequence). CDR3 residues: CASSIGTGIEAFF. In DNA form, the CDR3 reads TGTGCCAGTAGTATAGGCACAGGGATCGAAGCTTTCTTT.

This sequence joins TRBV7-2 and TRBJ2-5, with D possibly being TRBD1 or TRBD2 (5 bases each). The CDR3 runs to 14 residues. V was trimmed by 3 bases and J by 4 bases, leaving 12 bases between them. The germline V gene has CDR1 SGHTA and CDR2 FQGNSA. CDR3: CASSFNGAPETQYF. The CDR3, as DNA: TGTGCCAGCAGCTTTAACGGGGCACCAGAGACCCAGTACTTC.

The chain combines TRBV4-3 with TRBJ2-7, with 11 bases matching TRBD2. The J segment lost 6 bases and the V segment lost 1 base, leaving 11 bases of the junction unmatched. The CDR3 extends over 17 amino acids. Germline CDR1 and CDR2: LGHNA and YSLEER. The DNA for the CDR3 is TGCGCCAGCAGCCAAGCAGCCACCACTAGCGGGAGTGTCGAGCAGTACTTC. It encodes CASSQAATTSGSVEQYF.